This record covers a single T cell receptor beta chain. Its antigen is unidentified. Germline-derived CDR1 and CDR2 are MNHEY and SVGEGT. The V end was cut by 6 bases, the J end by 2 bases, with 8 bases between. The CDR3 loop spans 13 amino acids. TCRdb's table, derived via immunoSEQ multiplex PCR, lists solely in-frame clones and lacks some. The sample includes hundreds of thousands of clones, roughly 90% of them seen just once. The data were taken from a study of Ad26.COV2.S vaccination and SARS-CoV-2 variants. Study-wide context: Enrollment placed the donor in the COV1001 Ad26.COV2.S trial arm. Findings and caveats of the study: Placebo and vaccine recipients had non-spike TCR breadth that was similar. Spike-specific TCR breadth was greater in vaccine than placebo recipients. After vaccination, substantial breadth of spike-specific CD8+ and CD4+ responses was reported.

Sample treatment: roughly 19 received Ad26.COV2.S at low or high dose, single or two shots; 5 received placebo; per-sample allocation not given. On day 63 after the first injection, vaccine and placebo recipients gave samples. This chain connects TRBV6-2 or TRBV6-3 to TRBJ2-1; D might be TRBD1 (6 bases). The TCR sequence derives from a person aged 18 to 65 who received the Ad26.COV2.S COVID-19 vaccine or a placebo. The sample was peripheral blood, taken in a trial of Ad26.COV2.S vaccine versus placebo. The CDR3 bases are TGTGCCAGCAGCAGGGGCACCTACAATGAGCAGTTCTTC. Amino acid sequence: CASSRGTYNEQFF.